Listed below are T cell receptor beta chains from one sample, sequenced in a study of early T cells in non-severe SARS-CoV-2 infection. TCRdb itself ran the 5' RACE reads through MiXCR, one entry per CDR3 protein. The sample includes about 79,000 distinct CDR3 sequences, 13% of them seen just once. The specimen was whole blood. The receptors originated from an adult who was a healthcare worker with PCR-confirmed SARS-CoV-2 infection or an uninfected control (not recorded which). Both conserved end residues are part of each CDR3. A D gene is named only where the DNA matches it firmly. The size entry is marked missing in some rows and otherwise reads once, few, many or a size class.

NA,TRBV6-1,TRBJ2-5,NA,CASSSRGLQETQYF,TGTGCCAGCAGCTCTAGGGGGTTACAAGAGACCCAGTACTTC
once,TRBV25-1,TRBJ1-2,NA,CASEGGSYGYTF,TGTGCCAGCGAGGGGGGTTCCTATGGCTACACCTTC
NA,TRBV10-3,TRBJ2-5,NA,CAIKGPAVETQYF,TGTGCCATCAAGGGTCCCGCGGTAGAGACCCAGTACTTC
many,TRBV5-1,TRBJ1-1,NA,CASSLGGGSRTEAFF,TGCGCCAGCAGCTTGGGTGGGGGGAGTCGAACTGAAGCTTTCTTT
few,TRBV27,TRBJ2-7,TRBD2,CASSGSGGHSYEQYF,TGTGCCAGCAGTGGGAGCGGGGGGCACTCCTACGAGCAGTACTTC
many,TRBV18,TRBJ1-2,TRBD1,CASSPGQGANYGYTF,TGTGCCAGCTCACCGGGACAGGGTGCTAACTATGGCTACACCTTC
few,TRBV20-1,TRBJ2-3,NA,CSAKIDTQYF,TGCAGTGCTAAGATAGATACGCAGTATTTT
few,TRBV6-5,TRBJ2-1,NA,CASSYQGLPNSFDEQFF,TGTGCCAGCAGTTACCAAGGGCTACCCAACAGCTTCGATGAGCAGTTCTTC
NA,TRBV6-5,TRBJ1-6,NA,CASRTPAVLRNSPLHF,TGTGCCAGCAGAACACCGGCGGTCTTAAGAAATTCACCCCTCCACTTT
few,TRBV6-1,TRBJ1-4,NA,CASSPRPLGEKLFF,TGTGCCAGCAGCCCACGTCCACTGGGGGAAAAACTGTTTTTT
NA,TRBV5-1,TRBJ2-2,NA,CASSLASGLPNTGELFF,TGCGCCAGCAGCTTGGCCTCGGGACTCCCGAACACCGGGGAGCTGTTTTTT
once,TRBV20-1,TRBJ1-2,NA,CSARDRREERGYTF,TGCAGTGCTAGGGACAGAAGGGAGGAGCGTGGCTACACCTTC
NA,TRBV2,TRBJ2-1,TRBD2,CASSGGPLAAGDEQFF,TGTGCCAGCAGTGGAGGCCCACTAGCCGCGGGGGATGAGCAGTTCTTC
many,TRBV4-1,TRBJ2-1,TRBD2,CASSQSGRLAGNEQFF,TGCGCCAGCAGCCAGTCCGGTAGACTAGCGGGCAATGAGCAGTTCTTC
NA,TRBV28,TRBJ2-7,TRBD1,CASSSGQVYEQYF,TGTGCCAGCAGCTCGGGACAGGTCTACGAGCAGTACTTC
NA,TRBV5-1,TRBJ2-2,TRBD2,CASSQTSGGHTGELFF,TGCGCCAGCAGCCAGACTAGCGGGGGACACACCGGGGAGCTGTTTTTT
many,TRBV5-4,TRBJ1-1,TRBD1,CASTLGGQEAFF,TGTGCCAGCACCCTAGGGGGACAGGAAGCTTTCTTT
few,TRBV2,TRBJ2-5,NA,CASSAASPETQYF,TGTGCCAGCAGTGCGGCTAGTCCCGAGACCCAGTACTTC
NA,TRBV3-1,TRBJ2-1,TRBD2,CASSQAGGRYNEQFF,TGTGCCAGCAGCCAAGCGGGGGGGCGTTACAATGAGCAGTTCTTC
few,TRBV3-1,TRBJ2-7,NA,CASSHPGPRASYGQHEQYF,TGTGCCAGCAGCCATCCCGGCCCGAGAGCGTCCTACGGGCAACACGAGCAGTACTTC
many,TRBV25-1,TRBJ2-1,NA,CASSAPRQGTYNEQFF,TGTGCCAGCAGTGCCCCTAGGCAGGGGACCTACAATGAGCAGTTCTTC
NA,TRBV29-1,TRBJ2-5,NA,CSVESVLLRTQYF,TGCAGCGTTGAATCCGTTCTCCTCCGGACCCAGTACTTC
many,TRBV20-1,TRBJ1-5,NA,CSARGGSNQPQHF,TGCAGTGCTAGAGGGGGAAGCAATCAGCCCCAGCATTTT
few,TRBV6-1,TRBJ1-3,NA,CASRGIRNTIYF,TGTGCCAGCAGAGGCATTCGAAACACCATATATTTT
few,TRBV12-3/TRBV12-4,TRBJ2-7,NA,CASSLDPSYEQYF,TGTGCCAGCAGTCTCGACCCTTCCTACGAGCAGTACTTC
few,TRBV6-1,TRBJ1-1,NA,CASSESMNTEAFF,TGTGCCAGCAGTGAGTCCATGAACACTGAAGCTTTCTTT
few,TRBV11-2,TRBJ2-3,TRBD2,CASSSGLAGISTDTQYF,TGTGCCAGCAGCTCGGGACTAGCGGGGATCAGCACAGATACGCAGTATTTT
many,TRBV20-1,TRBJ1-6,NA,CSARWTANSPLHF,TGCAGTGCTAGATGGACTGCAAATTCACCCCTCCACTTT
few,TRBV20-1,TRBJ2-5,TRBD2,CSARAAGGPGETQYF,TGCAGTGCTAGAGCGGCGGGAGGGCCGGGAGAGACCCAGTACTTC
many,TRBV30,TRBJ2-1,TRBD1,CALGRQGAGEQFF,TGTGCCCTCGGCAGGCAGGGGGCAGGTGAGCAGTTCTTC
many,TRBV12-3/TRBV12-4,TRBJ1-2,TRBD1,CASSFRDRLSNYGYTF,TGTGCCAGCAGTTTCCGGGACAGGTTATCTAACTATGGCTACACCTTC
few,TRBV29-1,TRBJ2-7,TRBD1,CSVEDWARGLYEQYF,TGCAGCGTTGAAGATTGGGCCAGGGGGTTATACGAGCAGTACTTC
NA,TRBV2,TRBJ1-2,NA,CASSEGPHGIYGYTF,TGTGCCAGCAGCGAGGGGCCACACGGAATTTATGGCTACACCTTC
many,TRBV9,TRBJ1-2,NA,CASSVEGSDEYGYTF,TGTGCCAGCAGCGTAGAAGGGTCAGATGAATATGGCTACACCTTC
NA,TRBV6-1,TRBJ2-1,NA,CASSEADSRPHNEQFF,TGTGCCAGCAGTGAAGCGGACAGCCGACCCCACAATGAGCAGTTCTTC
NA,TRBV7-3,TRBJ2-1,TRBD2,CASSLSGLANSEQFF,TGTGCCAGCAGCTTATCGGGACTAGCGAATAGCGAGCAGTTCTTC
few,TRBV29-1,TRBJ2-2,TRBD1,CSVDRDSTGELFF,TGCAGCGTTGATAGGGACAGCACCGGGGAGCTGTTTTTT
many,TRBV20-1,TRBJ2-2,TRBD2,CSARRTSSDGELFF,TGCAGTGCTAGAAGGACTAGTAGTGACGGGGAGCTGTTTTTT
few,TRBV18,TRBJ1-6,NA,CASSPRSPDSYNSPLHF,TGTGCCAGCTCGCCGCGCAGCCCGGACTCCTATAATTCACCCCTCCACTTT
NA,TRBV7-8,TRBJ2-1,NA,CASSTRTGRGSYNEQFF,TGTGCCAGCAGCACCCGGACAGGGAGGGGCTCCTACAATGAGCAGTTCTTC
many,TRBV3-1,TRBJ1-1,NA,CASSRLGSNTEAFF,TGTGCCAGCAGCCGTCTTGGGTCGAACACTGAAGCTTTCTTT
few,TRBV10-2,TRBJ1-6,TRBD1,CASSENDRAYNSPLHF,TGCGCCAGCAGTGAGAACGACAGGGCCTATAATTCACCCCTCCACTTT
many,TRBV11-2,TRBJ2-6,NA,CASSLGVAQNSGANVLTF,TGTGCCAGCAGCTTAGGGGTAGCGCAAAACTCTGGGGCCAACGTCCTGACTTTC
many,TRBV2,TRBJ2-5,TRBD1,CASSMDRASLQETQYF,TGTGCCAGCAGCATGGACAGGGCCTCTCTCCAAGAGACCCAGTACTTC
NA,TRBV7-9,TRBJ2-1,NA,CASSLRSARRTYNEQFF,TGTGCCAGCAGCCTCCGTAGTGCGCGCCGGACCTACAATGAGCAGTTCTTC
few,TRBV21-1,TRBJ2-1,NA,CASSRDRNEQFF,TGTGCCAGCAGTCGGGACCGCAATGAGCAGTTCTTC
few,TRBV7-2,TRBJ2-7,TRBD1,CASSYLKGQGGNEQYF,TGTGCCAGCAGCTATTTAAAGGGACAGGGTGGCAACGAGCAGTACTTC
NA,TRBV7-2,TRBJ2-1,TRBD1,CASTPGRQGVNEQFF,TGTGCCAGCACCCCCGGCCGACAGGGGGTAAATGAGCAGTTCTTC
many,TRBV7-2,TRBJ1-3,NA,CASSRGSENTIYF,TGTGCCAGCAGCCGGGGGTCTGAAAACACCATATATTTT
many,TRBV5-4,TRBJ1-1,TRBD1,CASTPGGAGGSMEAFF,TGTGCCAGCACCCCCGGGGGGGCAGGGGGATCGATGGAAGCTTTCTTT